These 13 T cell receptor beta chains came from one sample sequenced in a study of identical twins. TCRdb passed the 5' RACE reads through MiXCR, listing each CDR3 protein once. The repertoire holds about 300,000 distinct CDR3 sequences, with 9% to 15% as singletons. This sample also appeared in a second study, on yellow fever vaccine responses in identical twins.

Sequencing was carried out using CD8+ T cells sorted from blood. All receptors derive from a woman between 18 and 29 years old in good health.

The table lists this clonotype with a few counts. The rearrangement uses TRBV19 and TRBJ2-1, with 7 bases matching TRBD1. This CDR3 is 13 amino acids long. V shed 4 bases and J 14 bases; nucleotides not matched to a gene: 11. Germline V gene lookup returns CDR1 LNHDA and CDR2 SQIVND (reference sequence). Here the CDR3 reads CASSSSGGKTEFF. As DNA, the CDR3 is TGTGCCAGTAGTAGTTCAGGGGGTAAGACTGAGTTCTTC.

This clonotype has a count of ten or more. This chain joins TRBV4-1 and TRBJ2-2, with 9 bases that match TRBD1. The germline V gene has CDR1 MGHRA and CDR2 YSYEKL. After removal of 3 bases from V and 4 bases from J, the junction contained 12 bases not matched to a gene. This CDR3 has 18 amino acids. CDR3 in DNA: TGCGCCAGCAGCCATCCCTCGGCCGGGACAGGGTCCACCGGGGAGCTGTTTTTT. Its translation is CASSHPSAGTGSTGELFF.

CDR3 DNA sequence: TGTGCCAGCAGTTTATTAGCGGAAGGGCCCCAAGAGACCCAGTACTTC. Translated, it gives CASSLLAEGPQETQYF. The chain combines TRBV27 with TRBJ2-5; D might be TRBD2 (6 bases). From germline, CDR1 is MNHEY and CDR2 SMNVEV (reference sequence). The CDR3 loop spans 16 amino acids. Trimming shortened V by 1 base and J by 1 base, and 13 bases separated the two germline ends.

A few counts support this clonotype. This chain connects TRBV25-1 to TRBJ2-7, with D possibly being TRBD1 (5 bases). The CDR3 is 14 amino acids. Trimming took 3 bases from V and 2 from J, leaving 11 bases between them. Germline V gene data show CDR1 as MGHDK and CDR2 as SYGVNS. The CDR3 protein is CASSDDSSPYEQYF. Written as DNA, the CDR3 is TGTGCCAGCAGTGATGACAGTTCCCCCTACGAGCAGTACTTC.

The J gene is TRBJ2-7, the V gene TRBV9; possibly TRBD2 for D (7 bases). Germline V gene sequence: CDR1 SGDLS, CDR2 YYNGEE. The V gene lost 4 bases and the J gene lost 2 bases, with 19 bases spanning the gap. This CDR3 region has 16 residues. The CDR3 loop is CASSKGGQGVTYEQYF. Written as DNA, the CDR3 is TGTGCCAGCAGCAAGGGGGGGCAAGGGGTTACCTACGAGCAGTACTTC.

This clonotype was counted a few times. The chain is built from TRBV4-2 and TRBJ1-1; D gene ambiguous. Germline-derived CDR1 and CDR2 are LGHNA and YNFKEQ. This CDR3 is 16 amino acids long. V shed 0 bases and J shed 0 bases, with 11 bases lying between them. CDR3 residues: CASSQDALGLNTEAFF. In DNA, the CDR3 is TGTGCCAGCAGCCAAGACGCGTTAGGGTTGAACACTGAAGCTTTCTTT.

The rearrangement joins TRBV7-6 to TRBJ2-7; 7 positions match TRBD1. CDR1 and CDR2 (germline): SGHVS, FNYEAQ. The J segment lost 1 base and the V segment lost 5 bases, leaving 8 bases of the junction unmatched. CDR3 size: 15 residues. CDR3 bases: TGTGCCAGCAGCCACGGAGGCAGGGGGTCCTACGAGCAGTACTTC. Its protein is CASSHGGRGSYEQYF. The whole variable domain, filled in from reference TRBV7-6 and TRBJ2-7, reads GAGVSQSPRYKVTKRGQDVALRCDPISGHVSLYWYRQALGQGPEFLTYFNYEAQQDKSGLPNDRFSAERPEGSISTLTIQRTEQRDSAMYRCASSHGGRGSYEQYFGPGTRLTVT.

This clonotype was observed many times. The chain combines TRBV27 with TRBJ1-1; D may be TRBD1 (6 bases). CDR3 length: 14 residues. Germline V gene lookup returns CDR1 MNHEY and CDR2 SMNVEV (reference sequence). For the CDR3, the DNA is TGTGCAGTGGGGGCAGTTCGAGCGAACACTGAAGCTTTCTTT. Protein: CAVGAVRANTEAFF.

The sample holds many counts of this clonotype. This chain connects TRBV3-1 to TRBJ2-3, with D perhaps being TRBD1 or TRBD2 (5 bases each). The CDR3 is 16 residues long. Trimming removed 0 bases at V and 4 bases at J, with 14 bases between. Germline V CDR1 and CDR2: LGHDT, YNNKEL (reference sequence). Here the CDR3 reads CASSQDIVGTADTQYF. The CDR3 nucleotides are TGTGCCAGCAGCCAAGATATCGTGGGGACGGCAGATACGCAGTATTTT.

This clonotype has just a few counts. The chain recombines TRBV5-5 with TRBJ2-2; no reliable D call. The germline V and J ends were trimmed by 4 bases and 0 bases, with 10 bases remaining between them. CDR1 and CDR2 (germline): SGHKS, YYEKEE (reference sequence). The CDR3 is 15 amino acids. CDR3: CASSGPVSNTGELFF. CDR3 nucleotides: TGTGCCAGCAGCGGGCCAGTTTCGAACACCGGGGAGCTGTTTTTT.

This clonotype was seen a few times. V is TRBV28 and J is TRBJ2-4; a possible D gene is TRBD1 (5 bases). V was cut by 5 bases and J by 5 bases, with 16 bases left in between. Germline-derived CDR1 and CDR2 are MDHEN and SYDVKM. This CDR3 has 15 amino acids. The CDR3 DNA follows: TGTGCCAGCAGTCCAAGCAGGGAATGGGAAAACATTCAGTACTTC. Its translation: CASSPSREWENIQYF.

This clonotype was detected a few times. The chain carries TRBV27 and TRBJ1-2; no reliable D call. Between the trimmed V and J ends, which lost 5 bases and 6 bases, there was a span of 10 bases. CDR1 is MNHEY and CDR2 is SMNVEV in the germline V gene (reference sequence). The CDR3 runs to 12 residues. Written as DNA, the CDR3 is TGTGCCAGCAGTGCTGGGAGAGATGGCTACACCTTC. This encodes CASSAGRDGYTF.

Only a few counts were recorded for this clonotype. The CDR3 is CASSYSGGPETQYF. CDR3 bases: TGTGCCAGCAGTTACTCTGGGGGGCCGGAGACCCAGTACTTC. The rearrangement joins TRBV6-5 to TRBJ2-5; tentatively, D is TRBD1 or TRBD2 (6 bases each). The CDR3 is made up of 14 amino acids. V lost 0 bases, J lost 5 bases, and 10 bases lay in between. In germline, CDR1 is MNHEY, CDR2 SVGAGI.